This TCR beta chain stems from a study of Ad26.COV2.S vaccination and SARS-CoV-2 variants. For the study at large: Enrollment placed the donor in the COV1001 Ad26.COV2.S trial arm. Once or twice, 56 days apart, Ad26.COV2.S was delivered intramuscularly.

Clones were read by immunoSEQ multiplex PCR, and TCRdb kept only the in-frame ones, dropping some. The data contain around 340,000 clones, 80% to 90% of them singletons. As concerns this clone: Its matching antigen is unknown.

Germline V gene sequence: CDR1 LGHNA, CDR2 YNFKEQ. Trimming cost V 2 bases and J 4 bases; bases outside gene matches: 10. The CDR3 is made up of 17 amino acids. Treatment defined: roughly 19 received Ad26.COV2.S at low or high dose, single or two shots; roughly 5 received placebo; per-sample allocation not given. Day 63 after the first vaccine or placebo injection was the time point for sampling. Aged 18-55 years, donor was enrolled in Boston in the early 2020s. General study results and limits: Higher spike-specific TCR breadth was found in vaccine recipients than in placebo recipients.

This sequence was found in a person between 18 and 65 years old who received the Ad26.COV2.S COVID-19 vaccine or a placebo. The sample here was peripheral blood, taken in a trial of Ad26.COV2.S vaccine versus placebo. The chain is built from TRBV4-2 and TRBJ2-2; 7 bases are shared with TRBD1. The CDR3: CASSQPYRGQTTGELFF. The CDR3 DNA follows: TGTGCCAGCAGCCAACCCTATAGGGGGCAAACCACCGGGGAGCTGTTTTTT.